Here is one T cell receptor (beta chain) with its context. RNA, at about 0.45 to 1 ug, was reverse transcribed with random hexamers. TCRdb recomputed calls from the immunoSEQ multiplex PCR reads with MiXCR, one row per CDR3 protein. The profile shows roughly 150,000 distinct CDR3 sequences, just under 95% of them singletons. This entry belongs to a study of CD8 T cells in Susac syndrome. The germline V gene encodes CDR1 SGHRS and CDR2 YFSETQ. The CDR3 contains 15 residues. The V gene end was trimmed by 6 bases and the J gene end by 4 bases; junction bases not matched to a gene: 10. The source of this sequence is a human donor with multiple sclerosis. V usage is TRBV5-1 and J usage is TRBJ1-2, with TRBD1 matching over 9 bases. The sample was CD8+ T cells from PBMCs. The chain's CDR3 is CASKETGGHFYGYTF. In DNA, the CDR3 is TGCGCCAGCAAGGAGACAGGGGGACATTTCTATGGCTACACCTTC.